This TCR beta chain was captured in a study of blood T cell repertoires in COVID-19. Study summary: Sample material is recorded as cDNA or gDNA derived from T cells, B-cell-depleted T cells, or PBMCs.

Patients at the Seattle site were enrolled during active infection and followed longitudinally. The ends lost 0 bases at V and 4 bases at J; junction bases unmatched: 3. Germline CDR1 GTSNPN, CDR2 SVGIG (reference sequence). The CDR3 runs 14 residues. In the source study's methods: Amplification of reference gene primers was used by the study to estimate nucleated cell counts. Libraries were prepared by immunoSEQ multiplex PCR; TCRdb keeps only in-frame clonotypes and omits some of them. V and J calls and clone size are those listed in that table; D and trimming were worked out from the DNA. Among about 120,000 clones listed, over 75% were seen once. This clone has only one observation.

The rearrangement joins TRBV30 to TRBJ2-5, with 9 nucleotides matching TRBD1. This TCR derives from a man aged 30-40 years with COVID-19, enrolled during active disease. Material for sequencing was peripheral blood. In DNA, the CDR3 is TGTGCCTGGAGTGTAGGGACAGGGCGAGAGACCCAGTACTTC. It specifies CAWSVGTGRETQYF.